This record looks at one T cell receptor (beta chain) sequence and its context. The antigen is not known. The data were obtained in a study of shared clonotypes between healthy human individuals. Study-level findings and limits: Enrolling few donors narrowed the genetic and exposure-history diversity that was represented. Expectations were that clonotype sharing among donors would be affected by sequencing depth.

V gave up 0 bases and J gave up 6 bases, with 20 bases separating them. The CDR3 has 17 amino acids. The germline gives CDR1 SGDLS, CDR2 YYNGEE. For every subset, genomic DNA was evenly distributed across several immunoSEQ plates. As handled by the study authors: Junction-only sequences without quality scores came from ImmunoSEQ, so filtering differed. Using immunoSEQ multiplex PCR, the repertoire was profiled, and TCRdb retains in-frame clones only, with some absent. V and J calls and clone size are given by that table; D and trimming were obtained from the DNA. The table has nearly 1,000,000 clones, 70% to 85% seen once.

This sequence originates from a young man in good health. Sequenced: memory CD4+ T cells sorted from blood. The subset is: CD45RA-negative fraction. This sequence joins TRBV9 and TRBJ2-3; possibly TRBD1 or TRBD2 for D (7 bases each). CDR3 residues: CASSVEGASGHRDTQYF. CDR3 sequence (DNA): TGTGCCAGCAGCGTAGAGGGGGCTAGCGGTCACAGGGATACGCAGTATTTT.